This T cell receptor beta chain was recovered during a study of blood T cell repertoires in COVID-19. The CDR3 extends over 19 amino acids. The junction had 13 bases not matched to a gene; V was cut back by 1 base and J by 3 bases. Germline V gene sequence: CDR1 KGHDR, CDR2 SFDVKD. In the source study's methods: Amplified reference gene primers provided the basis for estimating nucleated cell counts. The protocol was immunoSEQ multiplex PCR, while the TCRdb copy is restricted to in-frame clones and leaves out a portion. From that table come the V and J calls and clone size; the DNA was used to work out D and trimming. The sample gives some 110,000 clones, around 80% of which show up once; 15% is in the top ten.

Input material: peripheral blood. V usage is TRBV24-1 and J usage is TRBJ2-5, with 10 bases matching TRBD2. The TCR comes from an elderly woman with acute or convalescent COVID-19. The CDR3 loop is CATSDLRGAASGSEETQYF. In nucleotides, the CDR3 is TGTGCCACCAGTGATTTAAGGGGGGCGGCTAGCGGGAGTGAAGAGACCCAGTACTTC.